This T cell receptor beta chain was sequenced during a study of shared clonotypes between healthy human individuals. V lost 6 bases and J 3 bases, leaving 20 bases between the germline ends. Germline-derived CDR1 and CDR2 are SEHNR and FQNEAQ (reference sequence). The CDR3 loop spans 16 amino acids. Genomic DNA belonging to each subset was distributed in equal measure over several immunoSEQ plates. Unsorted PBMCs provided DNA that was sequenced on ten immunoSEQ deep assay plates. Per the study methods: Filtering differed, since immunoSEQ gave only junction sequences and no quality scores. Only in-frame clones appear in the TCRdb table, and some are missing; sequencing was by immunoSEQ multiplex PCR. That table is the source of V, J and clone size, and D and trimming were worked out from the DNA. The table has fewer than 650,000 clones, 76% seen once. Those who donated were healthy HIV-negative adults, with no recent acute infections or vaccinations reported.

The sequencing sample was made of PBMCs. The chain joins TRBV7-9 to TRBJ1-1, with D unclear. The origin of this receptor is a woman in her forties in good health. Some clones in this sample may be carry-over from other donors' samples. The CDR3 protein is CASSPPTRTKDTEAFF. The CDR3 DNA reads as TGTGCCAGCAGTCCCCCCACCCGGACGAAGGACACTGAAGCTTTCTTT.